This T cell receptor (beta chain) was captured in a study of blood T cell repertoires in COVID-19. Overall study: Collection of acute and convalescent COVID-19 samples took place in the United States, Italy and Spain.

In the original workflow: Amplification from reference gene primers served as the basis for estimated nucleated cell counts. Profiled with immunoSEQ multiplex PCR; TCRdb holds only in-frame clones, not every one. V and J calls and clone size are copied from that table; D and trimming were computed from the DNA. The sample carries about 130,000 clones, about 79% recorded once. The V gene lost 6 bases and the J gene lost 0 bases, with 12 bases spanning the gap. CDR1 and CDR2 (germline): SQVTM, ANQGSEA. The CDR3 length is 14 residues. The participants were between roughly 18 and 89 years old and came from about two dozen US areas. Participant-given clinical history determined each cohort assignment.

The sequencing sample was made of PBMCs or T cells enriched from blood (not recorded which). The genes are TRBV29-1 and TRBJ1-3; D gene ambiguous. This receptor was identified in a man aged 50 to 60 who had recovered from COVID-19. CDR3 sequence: CSVADGDSGNTIYF. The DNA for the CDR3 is TGCAGCGTCGCAGACGGAGACTCTGGAAACACCATATATTTT.